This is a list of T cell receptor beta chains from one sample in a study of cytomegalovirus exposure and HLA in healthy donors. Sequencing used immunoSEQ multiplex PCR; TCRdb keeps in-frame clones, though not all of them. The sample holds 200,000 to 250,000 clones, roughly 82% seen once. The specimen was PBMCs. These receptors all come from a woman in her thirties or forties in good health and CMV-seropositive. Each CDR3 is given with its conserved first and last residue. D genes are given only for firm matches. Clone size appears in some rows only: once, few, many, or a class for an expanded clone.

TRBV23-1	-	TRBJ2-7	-	TGCGCCAGCAGCCAACGTACAGGGCGAGAGCAGTACTTC	CASSQRTGREQYF
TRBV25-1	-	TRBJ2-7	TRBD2	TGTGCCAGCAGTGAGTACGGGACTAGCGACGAGCAGTACTTC	CASSEYGTSDEQYF
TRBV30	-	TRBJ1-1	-	TGTGCCTGGAGTGTCTGGCCGAACACTGAAGCTTTCTTT	CAWSVWPNTEAFF
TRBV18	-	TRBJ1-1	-	TGTGCCAGCTCACCACACGCCAGGGACTATTACACTGAAGCTTTCTTT	CASSPHARDYYTEAFF
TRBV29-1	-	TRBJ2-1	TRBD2	TGCAGCGGGGGAGCGGGGCAGGGAAATGAGCAGTTCTTC	CSGGAGQGNEQFF
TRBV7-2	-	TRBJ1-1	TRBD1	TGTGCCAGCAGCTTAGGAGGGACAGGGGACACTGAAGCTTTCTTT	CASSLGGTGDTEAFF
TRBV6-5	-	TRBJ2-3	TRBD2	TGTGCCAGCAGGACCGAGGGTAGCGGGAGACATACGCAGTATTTT	CASRTEGSGRHTQYF
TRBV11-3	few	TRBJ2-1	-	TGTGCCAGCAGTCGAGGGAGCTCCTACAATGAGCAGTTCTTC	CASSRGSSYNEQFF
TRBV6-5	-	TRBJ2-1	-	TGTGCCAGCAGTTACTCGTCAGTGGCTGAGCAGTTCTTC	CASSYSSVAEQFF
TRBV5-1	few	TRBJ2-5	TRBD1	TGCGCCAGCAGCCGCCGGGACAGGGGCGTAGAGACCCAGTACTTC	CASSRRDRGVETQYF
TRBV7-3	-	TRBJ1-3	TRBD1	TGTGCCAGCAGCTCAGGGGGCTCTGGAAACACCATATATTTT	CASSSGGSGNTIYF
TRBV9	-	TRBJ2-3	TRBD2	TGTGCCAGCAGCGTGGGGTTGGGGAGGGGCACAGATACGCAGTATTTT	CASSVGLGRGTDTQYF
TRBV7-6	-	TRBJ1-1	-	TGTGCCAGCAGCTTAGTGGTTGACAGGTGGGGGTTCACTGAAGCTTTCTTT	CASSLVVDRWGFTEAFF
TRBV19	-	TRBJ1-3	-	TGTGCCAGTAGTATGGTCCCCGGGACTAGAAACACCATATATTTT	CASSMVPGTRNTIYF
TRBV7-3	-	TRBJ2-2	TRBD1	TGTGCCAGCAGGGGACAGGGGGGCACCGGGGAGCTGTTTTTT	CASRGQGGTGELFF
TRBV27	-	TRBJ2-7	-	TGTGCCAGCAGTCCCCGGCCTAGCCAAAACTACGAGCAGTACTTC	CASSPRPSQNYEQYF
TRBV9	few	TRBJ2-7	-	TGTGCCAGCAGCGTAGAGTGGCTAGCCCACTACGAGCAGTACTTC	CASSVEWLAHYEQYF
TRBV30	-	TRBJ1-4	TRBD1	TGTGCCTGGGCCGGGACAGGGCGTGAAAAACTGTTTTTT	CAWAGTGREKLFF
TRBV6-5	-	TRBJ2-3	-	TGTGCCAGCAGCGTTACGGCGGCAGATACGCAGTATTTT	CASSVTAADTQYF
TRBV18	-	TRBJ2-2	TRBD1	TGTGCCAGCTCACCTCTACAGGGGTTTAACACCGGGGAGCTGTTTTTT	CASSPLQGFNTGELFF
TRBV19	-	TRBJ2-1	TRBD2	TGTGCCAGTAGACTCCGGCTAGCGGGATCGAATGAGCAGTTCTTC	CASRLRLAGSNEQFF
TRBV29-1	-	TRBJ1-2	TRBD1	TGCAGCGCCCGGGACAGGGGGAACTATGGCTACACCTTC	CSARDRGNYGYTF